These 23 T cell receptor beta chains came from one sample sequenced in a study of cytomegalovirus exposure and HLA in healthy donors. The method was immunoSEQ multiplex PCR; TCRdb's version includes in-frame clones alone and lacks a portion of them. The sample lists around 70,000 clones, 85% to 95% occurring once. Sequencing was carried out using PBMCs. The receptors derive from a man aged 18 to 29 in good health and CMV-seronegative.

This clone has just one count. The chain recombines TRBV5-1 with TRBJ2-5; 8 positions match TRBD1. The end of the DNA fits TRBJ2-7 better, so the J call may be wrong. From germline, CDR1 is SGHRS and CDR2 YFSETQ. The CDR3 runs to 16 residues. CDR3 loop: CASSFSGGASPYEQYF. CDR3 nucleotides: TGCGCCAGCAGCTTCTCAGGGGGCGCTTCTCCATACGAGCAGTACTTC.

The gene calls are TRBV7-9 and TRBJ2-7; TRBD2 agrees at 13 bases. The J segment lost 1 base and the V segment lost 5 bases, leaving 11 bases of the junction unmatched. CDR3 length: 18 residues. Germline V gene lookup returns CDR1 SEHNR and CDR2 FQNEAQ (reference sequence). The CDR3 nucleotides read TGTGCCAGCAGCCTGGCCCCGACTAGCGGGGGGCTATCCTACGAGCAGTACTTC. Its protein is CASSLAPTSGGLSYEQYF.

The CDR3 nucleotides read TGTGCCCCTCGGATTACTAGTTCCCATGAGCAGTTCTTC. This gives the protein CAPRITSSHEQFF. The chain combines TRBV7-8 with TRBJ2-1; D possibly corresponds to TRBD2 (5 bases). V dropped 11 bases and J dropped 8 bases, with 19 bases sitting between them. There are 13 residues in the CDR3. Germline V CDR1 and CDR2: SGHVS, FQNEAQ.

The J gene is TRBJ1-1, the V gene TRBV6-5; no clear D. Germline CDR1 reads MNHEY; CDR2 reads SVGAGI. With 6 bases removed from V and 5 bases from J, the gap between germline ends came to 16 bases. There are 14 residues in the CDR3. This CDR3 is CASRTIPTGTEAFF. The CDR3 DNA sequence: TGTGCCAGCAGAACCATCCCAACGGGGACTGAAGCTTTCTTT.

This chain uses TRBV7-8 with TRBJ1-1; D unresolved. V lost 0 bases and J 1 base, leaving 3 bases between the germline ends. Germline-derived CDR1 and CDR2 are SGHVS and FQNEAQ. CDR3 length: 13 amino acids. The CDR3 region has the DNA TGTGCCAGCAGCTTAGCACAGAACACTGAAGCTTTCTTT. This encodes CASSLAQNTEAFF. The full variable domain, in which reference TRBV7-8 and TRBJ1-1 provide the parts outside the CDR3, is GAGVSQSPRYKVAKRGQDVALRCDPISGHVSLFWYQQALGQGPEFLTYFQNEAQLDKSGLPSDRFFAERPEGSVSTLKIQRTQQEDSAVYLCASSLAQNTEAFFGQGTRLTVV.

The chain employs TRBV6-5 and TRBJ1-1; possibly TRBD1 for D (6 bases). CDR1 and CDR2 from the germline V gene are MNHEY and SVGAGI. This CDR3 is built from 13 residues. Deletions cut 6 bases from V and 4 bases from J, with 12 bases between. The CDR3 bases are TGTGCCAGCAGCCAGGTACAGGGCACTGAAGCTTTCTTT. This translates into CASSQVQGTEAFF.

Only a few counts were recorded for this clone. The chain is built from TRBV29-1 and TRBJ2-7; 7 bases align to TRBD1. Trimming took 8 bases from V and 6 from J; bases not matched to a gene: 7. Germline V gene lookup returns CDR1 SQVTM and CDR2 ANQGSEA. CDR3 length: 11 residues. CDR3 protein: CSLSRGSEQYF. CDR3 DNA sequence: TGCAGCTTAAGCAGGGGGAGCGAGCAGTACTTC.

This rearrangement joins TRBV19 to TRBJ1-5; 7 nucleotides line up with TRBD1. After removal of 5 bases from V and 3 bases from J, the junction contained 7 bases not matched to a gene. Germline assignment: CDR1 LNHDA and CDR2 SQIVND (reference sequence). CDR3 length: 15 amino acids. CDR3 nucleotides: TGTGCCAGTAGTTTAACAGGGGTCTCCAATCAGCCCCAGCATTTT. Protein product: CASSLTGVSNQPQHF.

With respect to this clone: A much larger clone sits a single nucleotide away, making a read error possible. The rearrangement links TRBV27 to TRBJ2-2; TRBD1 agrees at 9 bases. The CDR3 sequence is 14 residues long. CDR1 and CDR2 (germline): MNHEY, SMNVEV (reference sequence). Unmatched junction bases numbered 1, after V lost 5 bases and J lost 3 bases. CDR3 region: CASSRQGDTGELFF. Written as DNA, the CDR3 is TGTGCCAGCAGTCGACAGGGGGACACCGGGGAGCTGTTTTTT.

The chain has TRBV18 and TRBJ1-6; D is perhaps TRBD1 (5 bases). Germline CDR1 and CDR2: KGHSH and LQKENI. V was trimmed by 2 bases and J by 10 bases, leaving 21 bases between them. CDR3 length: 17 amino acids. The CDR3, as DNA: TGTGCCAGCTCACCATGGGCCTCGGGGGGAGTCATGTCACCCCTCCACTTT. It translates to CASSPWASGGVMSPLHF. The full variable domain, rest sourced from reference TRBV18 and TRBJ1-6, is NAGVMQNPRHLVRRRGQEARLRCSPMKGHSHVYWYRQLPEEGLKFMVYLQKENIIDESGMPKERFSAEFPKEGPSILRIQQVVRGDSAAYFCASSPWASGGVMSPLHFGNGTRLTVT.

DNA of the CDR3: TGTGCCTGGGACTTCTCTGGAAACACCATATATTTT. As protein: CAWDFSGNTIYF. The rearrangement joins TRBV30 to TRBJ1-3; D uncertain. Germline V gene sequence: CDR1 GTSNPN, CDR2 SVGIG (reference sequence). The length of the CDR3 is 12 residues. V was pared by 5 bases and J by 0 bases, with 5 bases between. The variable domain in full, with the rest retrieved from reference TRBV30 and TRBJ1-3, is SQTIHQWPATLVQPVGSPLSLECTVEGTSNPNLYWYRQAAGRGLQLLFYSVGIGQISSEVPQNLSASRPQDRQFILSSKKLLLSDSGFYLCAWDFSGNTIYFGEGSWLTVV.

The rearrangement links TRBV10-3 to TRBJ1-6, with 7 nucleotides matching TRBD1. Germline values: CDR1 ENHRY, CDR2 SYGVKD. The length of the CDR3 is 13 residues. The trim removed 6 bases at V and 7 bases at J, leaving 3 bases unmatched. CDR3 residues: CAIRGTVNSPLHF. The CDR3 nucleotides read TGTGCCATCAGGGGGACAGTGAATTCACCCCTCCACTTT.

For the CDR3, the DNA is TGTGCCACCAGCAGAGATCGGGAAGGACCTAATCAGCCCCAGCATTTT. It specifies CATSRDREGPNQPQHF. The chain links TRBV15 to TRBJ1-5; D gene unclear. Germline assignment: CDR1 LNHNV and CDR2 YYDKDF (reference sequence). This CDR3 is 16 amino acids long. The ends were cut back, 0 bases at V and 4 bases at J, with 13 bases in the middle.

CDR3 nucleotides: TGTGCCAGCAGGGGCAGCGGGGGCCCTAGGGAGACCCAGTACTTC. It is translated as CASRGSGGPRETQYF. This chain joins TRBV7-9 and TRBJ2-5; 8 bases line up with TRBD2. This CDR3 has 15 amino acids. CDR1 is SEHNR and CDR2 is FQNEAQ in the germline V gene (reference sequence). Trimming removed 6 bases from V and 5 bases from J; junction bases left unmatched: 11. Full variable domain (rest looked up from reference TRBV7-9 and TRBJ2-5): DTGVSQNPRHKITKRGQNVTFRCDPISEHNRLYWYRQTLGQGPEFLTYFQNEAQLEKSRLLSDRFSAERPKGSFSTLEIQRTEQGDSAMYLCASRGSGGPRETQYFGPGTRLLVL.

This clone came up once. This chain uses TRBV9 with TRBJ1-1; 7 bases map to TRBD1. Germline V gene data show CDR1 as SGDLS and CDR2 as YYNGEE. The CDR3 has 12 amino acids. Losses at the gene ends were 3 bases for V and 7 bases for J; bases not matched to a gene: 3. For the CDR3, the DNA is TGTGCCAGCAGCGAACAGGGGAATGAAGCTTTCTTT. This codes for CASSEQGNEAFF.

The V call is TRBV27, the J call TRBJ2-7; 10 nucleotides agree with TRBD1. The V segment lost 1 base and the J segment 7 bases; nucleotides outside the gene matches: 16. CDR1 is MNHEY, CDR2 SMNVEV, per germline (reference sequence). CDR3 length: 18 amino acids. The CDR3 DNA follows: TGTGCCAGCAGTTTATTGGGACAGGGGTCGGTGAGGGCTTGGGAGCAGTACTTC. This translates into CASSLLGQGSVRAWEQYF.

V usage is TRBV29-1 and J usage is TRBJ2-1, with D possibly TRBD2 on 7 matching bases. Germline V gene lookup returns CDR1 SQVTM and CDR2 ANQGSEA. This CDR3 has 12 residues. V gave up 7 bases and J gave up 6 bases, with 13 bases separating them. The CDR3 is CSGGGVSNEQFF. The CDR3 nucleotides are TGCAGCGGAGGGGGGGTAAGCAATGAGCAGTTCTTC.

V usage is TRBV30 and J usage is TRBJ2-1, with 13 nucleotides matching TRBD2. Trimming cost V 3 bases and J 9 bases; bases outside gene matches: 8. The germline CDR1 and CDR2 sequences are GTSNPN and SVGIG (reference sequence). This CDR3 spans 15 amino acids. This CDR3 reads CAWRATSGGAGEQFF. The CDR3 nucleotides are TGTGCCTGGAGGGCCACTAGCGGGGGGGCCGGTGAGCAGTTCTTC.

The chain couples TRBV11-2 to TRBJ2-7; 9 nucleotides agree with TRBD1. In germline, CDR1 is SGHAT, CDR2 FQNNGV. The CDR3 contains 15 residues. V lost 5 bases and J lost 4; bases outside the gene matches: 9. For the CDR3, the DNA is TGTGCCAGCAGCCGAGGACAGGGGATGTTATACGAGCAGTACTTC. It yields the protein CASSRGQGMLYEQYF.

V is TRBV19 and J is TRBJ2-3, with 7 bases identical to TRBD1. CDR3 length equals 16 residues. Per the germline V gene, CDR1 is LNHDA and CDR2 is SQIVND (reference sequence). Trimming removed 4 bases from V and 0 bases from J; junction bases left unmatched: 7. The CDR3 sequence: CASSTGTATSTDTQYF. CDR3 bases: TGTGCCAGTAGTACGGGGACAGCCACTAGCACAGATACGCAGTATTTT.

The CDR3 coding sequence is TGTGCCAGCAGTCCCGCTGGGTCGGGGGGTTACGAGCAGTACTTC. It is translated as CASSPAGSGGYEQYF. V is TRBV28 and J is TRBJ2-7; 7 nucleotides align to TRBD2. V lost 5 bases, J lost 4 bases, and 11 bases stayed unmatched. The CDR3 has 15 residues. In germline, CDR1 is MDHEN, CDR2 SYDVKM.

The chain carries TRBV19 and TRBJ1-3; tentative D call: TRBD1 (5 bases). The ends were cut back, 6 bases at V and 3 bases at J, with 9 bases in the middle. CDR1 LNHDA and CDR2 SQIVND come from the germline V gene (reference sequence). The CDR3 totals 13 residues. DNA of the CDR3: TGTGCCAGTAGGGACAACCGTGGAAACACCATATATTTT. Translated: CASRDNRGNTIYF.

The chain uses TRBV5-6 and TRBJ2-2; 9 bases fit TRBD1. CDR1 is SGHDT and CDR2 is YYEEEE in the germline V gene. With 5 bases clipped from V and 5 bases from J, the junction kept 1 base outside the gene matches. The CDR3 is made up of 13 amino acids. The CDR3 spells CASRGTGTGELFF. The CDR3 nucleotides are TGTGCCAGCAGAGGGACAGGGACCGGGGAGCTGTTTTTT.